What follows are 3 T cell receptor beta chains derived from one specimen sequenced in a study of blood T cell repertoires in COVID-19 (dated by TCRdb to 2019 to 2021). Library creation used the immunoSEQ multiplex PCR assay. The clones in this table, taken by TCRdb from immuneACCESS, are in-frame only. Not every clone is retained; where verified, under half of the shortfall comes from an unresolved V gene, and the cause of the rest is unknown. For this sample there are 50,000 or so clones; roughly 85% appear just once. Of the sample, 25% falls within the top ten clones. What was sequenced was peripheral blood. Source of these receptors: a man between 70 and 80 years old with acute or convalescent COVID-19.

The chain uses TRBV5-1 and TRBJ1-3; 9 bases align to TRBD1. The CDR3 covers 16 residues. V lost 4 bases, J lost 4 bases, and 9 bases stayed unmatched. The germline V gene encodes CDR1 SGHRS and CDR2 YFSETQ. The chain's CDR3 is CASSATGGFSGNTIYF. The CDR3 bases are TGCGCCAGCAGCGCTACAGGGGGCTTTTCCGGAAACACCATATATTTT.

The gene calls are TRBV18 and TRBJ2-5; D not resolved. The CDR3 spans 12 residues. Germline assignment: CDR1 KGHSH and CDR2 LQKENI. V lost 2 bases and J lost 5, with 6 bases in between. Here the CDR3 DNA reads TGTGCCAGCTCACCATTTCGTGAGACCCAGTACTTC. It yields the protein CASSPFRETQYF.

The V gene is TRBV19, the J gene TRBJ2-5, with 11 bases fitting TRBD2. The V gene end was trimmed by 4 bases and the J gene end by 2 bases; junction bases not matched to a gene: 9. This CDR3 has 17 amino acids. CDR1 and CDR2 from the germline V gene are LNHDA and SQIVND (reference sequence). This CDR3 reads CASSKQVRLAGQETQYF. CDR3 nucleotides: TGTGCCAGTAGTAAGCAGGTGAGACTAGCGGGACAAGAGACCCAGTACTTC.